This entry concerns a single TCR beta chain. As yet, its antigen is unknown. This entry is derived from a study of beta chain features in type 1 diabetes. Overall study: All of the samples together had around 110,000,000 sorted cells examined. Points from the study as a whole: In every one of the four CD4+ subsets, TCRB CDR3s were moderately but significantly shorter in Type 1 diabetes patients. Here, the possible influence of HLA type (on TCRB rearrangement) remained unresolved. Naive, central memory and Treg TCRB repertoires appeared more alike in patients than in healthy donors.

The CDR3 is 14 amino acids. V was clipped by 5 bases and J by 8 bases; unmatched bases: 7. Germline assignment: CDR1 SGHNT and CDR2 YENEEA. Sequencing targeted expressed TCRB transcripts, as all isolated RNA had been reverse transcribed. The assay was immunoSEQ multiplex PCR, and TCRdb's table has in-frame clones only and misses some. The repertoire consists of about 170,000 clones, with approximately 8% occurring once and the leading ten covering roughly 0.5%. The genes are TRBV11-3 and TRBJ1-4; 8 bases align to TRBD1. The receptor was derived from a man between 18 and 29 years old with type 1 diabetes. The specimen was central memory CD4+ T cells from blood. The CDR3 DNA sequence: TGTGCCAGCAGCCTTCAGGGGGCTGGGGAAAAACTGTTTTTT. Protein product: CASSLQGAGEKLFF.